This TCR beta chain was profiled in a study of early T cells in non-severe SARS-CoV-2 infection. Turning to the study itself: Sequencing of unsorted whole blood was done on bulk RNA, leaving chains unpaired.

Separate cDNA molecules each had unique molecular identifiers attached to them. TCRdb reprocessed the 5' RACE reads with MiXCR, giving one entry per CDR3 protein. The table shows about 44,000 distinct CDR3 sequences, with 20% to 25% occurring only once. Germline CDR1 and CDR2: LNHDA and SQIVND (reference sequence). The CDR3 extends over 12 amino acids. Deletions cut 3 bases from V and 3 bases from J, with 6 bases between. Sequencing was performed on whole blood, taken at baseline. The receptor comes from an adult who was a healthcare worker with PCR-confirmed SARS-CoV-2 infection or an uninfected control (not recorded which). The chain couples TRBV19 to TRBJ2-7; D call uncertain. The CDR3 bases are TGTGCCAGTAGTATTTCCGGCTACGAGCAGTACTTC. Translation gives CASSISGYEQYF.